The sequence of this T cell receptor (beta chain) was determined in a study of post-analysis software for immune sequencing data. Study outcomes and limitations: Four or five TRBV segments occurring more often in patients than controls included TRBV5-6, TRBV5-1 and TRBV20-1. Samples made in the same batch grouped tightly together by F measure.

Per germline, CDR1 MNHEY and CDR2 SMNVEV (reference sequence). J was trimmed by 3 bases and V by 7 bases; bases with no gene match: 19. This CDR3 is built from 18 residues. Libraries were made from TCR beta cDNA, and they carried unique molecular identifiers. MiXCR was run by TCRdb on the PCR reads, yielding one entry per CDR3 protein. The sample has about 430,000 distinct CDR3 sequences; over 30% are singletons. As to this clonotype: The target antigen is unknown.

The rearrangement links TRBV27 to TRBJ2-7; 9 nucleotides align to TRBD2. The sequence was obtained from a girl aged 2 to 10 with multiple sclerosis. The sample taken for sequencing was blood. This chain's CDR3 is CASTSLAGLAGIGYEQYF. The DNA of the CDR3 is TGTGCCAGCACCTCGCTCGCCGGGCTAGCGGGAATCGGCTACGAGCAGTACTTC.